These 31 T cell receptor beta chains were all obtained from the same sample, sequenced in a study of OX40 agonist ivuxolimab in advanced cancers. Libraries were prepared by immunoSEQ multiplex PCR; TCRdb keeps only in-frame clonotypes and omits some of them. Of roughly 67,000 clones in the sample, about 80% were seen once. The sample here was CD4+ or CD8+ T cells sorted from blood, taken in a trial of the OX40 agonist ivuxolimab. These receptor sequences come from an adult with an advanced solid tumor such as melanoma, head and neck, liver or kidney cancer.

The genes are TRBV5-1 and TRBJ2-1; maybe TRBD2 (6 bases). In germline, CDR1 is SGHRS, CDR2 YFSETQ. Trimming removed 5 bases from V and 0 bases from J, with 18 bases in between. CDR3 length: 17 amino acids. The CDR3 DNA sequence: TGCGCCAGCAGTTCTCTAGCGTTCCTAGCCTCCTACAATGAGCAGTTCTTC. It specifies CASSSLAFLASYNEQFF.

V gene TRBV5-1 combines with J gene TRBJ2-3; D may be TRBD2 (5 bases). V was pared by 4 bases and J by 6 bases, with 15 bases between. Germline CDR1 and CDR2: SGHRS and YFSETQ. This CDR3 has 14 residues. The CDR3 coding sequence is TGCGCCAGCAGCATCCGATTAGAGGGCGATACGCAGTATTTT. As protein: CASSIRLEGDTQYF.

The chain carries TRBV2 and TRBJ2-3, with a possible D match to TRBD2 (7 bases). Germline V gene data show CDR1 as SNHLY and CDR2 as FYNNEI. This CDR3 has 16 amino acids. Trimming pared 4 bases from V and 4 bases from J, leaving 18 bases between. The CDR3 DNA follows: TGTGCCAGCAGTGTCTCGCGGGGGCCGCCACCAGATACGCAGTATTTT. This gives the protein CASSVSRGPPPDTQYF. The variable domain in full, completed from reference TRBV2 and TRBJ2-3, reads EPEVTQTPSHQVTQMGQEVILRCVPISNHLYFYWYRQILGQKVEFLVSFYNNEISEKSEIFDDQFSVERPDGSNFTLKIRSTKLEDSAMYFCASSVSRGPPPDTQYFGPGTRLTVL.

The chain recombines TRBV6-6 with TRBJ1-6; 7 nucleotides line up with TRBD1. The germline V gene has CDR1 MNHNY and CDR2 SVGAGI (reference sequence). The trim removed 2 bases at V and 7 bases at J, leaving 5 bases unmatched. This CDR3 spans 15 amino acids. CDR3: CASSYGRQGNSPLHF. CDR3 in DNA: TGTGCCAGCAGTTACGGGCGACAGGGCAATTCACCCCTCCACTTT.

The rearrangement joins TRBV6-1 to TRBJ2-5; 8 nucleotides match TRBD2. Trimming at V came to 4 bases and at J to 5 bases, leaving 12 bases not matched to a gene. From germline, CDR1 is MNHNS and CDR2 SASEGT. This CDR3 comprises 16 residues. CDR3 bases: TGTGCCAGCAGTGGAACGTTTAGCGGGACTGGGGAGACCCAGTACTTC. It is translated as CASSGTFSGTGETQYF.

The CDR3 spells CATSGRGGSETQYF. Here the CDR3 DNA reads TGTGCCACCAGCGGACGTGGGGGGTCAGAGACCCAGTACTTC. The chain recombines TRBV15 with TRBJ2-5, with D possibly matching TRBD2 (6 bases). Germline CDR1 is LNHNV and CDR2 is YYDKDF (reference sequence). V lost 5 bases, J lost 4 bases, and 14 bases lay in between. The CDR3 spans 14 residues. Together with reference TRBV15 and TRBJ2-5, the CDR3 gives the full variable domain: DAMVIQNPRYQVTQFGKPVTLSCSQTLNHNVMYWYQQKSSQAPKLLFHYYDKDFNNEADTPDNFQSRRPNTSFCFLDIRSPGLGDTAMYLCATSGRGGSETQYFGPGTRLLVL.

The rearrangement uses TRBV28 and TRBJ1-5, with 9 bases that match TRBD1. CDR1 MDHEN and CDR2 SYDVKM come from the germline V gene. The CDR3 extends over 16 amino acids. V shed 4 bases and J 4 bases; nucleotides not matched to a gene: 8. The DNA of the CDR3 is TGTGCCAGCAGTTCCTATGACAGGGGGTGGAATCAGCCCCAGCATTTT. Its protein is CASSSYDRGWNQPQHF.

The rearrangement uses TRBV27 and TRBJ2-3, with 7 bases that match TRBD1. V shed 3 bases and J 4 bases; nucleotides not matched to a gene: 16. Germline values: CDR1 MNHEY, CDR2 SMNVEV (reference sequence). The CDR3 is 18 amino acids. This CDR3 is CASSFGYGEGAMADTQYF. Written as DNA, the CDR3 is TGTGCCAGCAGTTTCGGGTACGGCGAGGGGGCAATGGCAGATACGCAGTATTTT.

The rearrangement links TRBV10-2 to TRBJ2-3; 16 bases are a match to TRBD2. This CDR3 contains 16 residues. CDR1 is WSHSY and CDR2 is SAAADI in the germline V gene. V lost 3 bases to trimming and J lost 8 bases; unmatched junction nucleotides: 5. The chain's CDR3 is CASSDPGLAGGSTQYF. The CDR3 DNA is TGCGCCAGCAGTGATCCGGGACTAGCGGGAGGGAGTACGCAGTATTTT.

V usage is TRBV6-5 and J usage is TRBJ1-1; TRBD1 agrees at 11 bases. The CDR3 runs to 14 residues. V lost 6 bases to trimming and J lost 5 bases; unmatched junction nucleotides: 5. Germline V gene sequence: CDR1 MNHEY, CDR2 SVGAGI. The CDR3 reads CASSWTGGGTEAFF. CDR3 bases: TGTGCCAGCAGCTGGACAGGGGGCGGAACTGAAGCTTTCTTT.

V gene TRBV30 combines with J gene TRBJ2-1, with no clear D. Germline V gene data show CDR1 as GTSNPN and CDR2 as SVGIG (reference sequence). The CDR3 consists of 12 residues. The ends were cut back, 2 bases at V and 9 bases at J, with 11 bases in the middle. As DNA, the CDR3 is TGTGCCTGGAGTCCATCTAATCGTGAGCAGTTCTTC. Its protein product is CAWSPSNREQFF.

The rearrangement joins TRBV5-1 to TRBJ2-5; D is uncertain. The DNA matches TRBJ2-7 better at its end, which makes the J call doubtful. The length of the CDR3 is 11 residues. Germline V CDR1 and CDR2: SGHRS, YFSETQ. CDR3 protein: CASSLSGEQYF. The CDR3 DNA reads TGCGCCAGCAGCTTGTCCGGCGAGCAGTACTTC.

This rearrangement joins TRBV2 to TRBJ2-2; maybe TRBD1 (5 bases). Germline V gene lookup returns CDR1 SNHLY and CDR2 FYNNEI. The CDR3 has 16 residues. The V and J ends lost 0 bases and 5 bases respectively, with 13 bases between them. The CDR3 spells CASSEAGRGWTGELFF. CDR3 nucleotides: TGTGCCAGCAGTGAAGCAGGAAGGGGTTGGACCGGGGAGCTGTTTTTT. The full variable domain, with the rest looked up from reference TRBV2 and TRBJ2-2, is EPEVTQTPSHQVTQMGQEVILRCVPISNHLYFYWYRQILGQKVEFLVSFYNNEISEKSEIFDDQFSVERPDGSNFTLKIRSTKLEDSAMYFCASSEAGRGWTGELFFGEGSRLTVL.

For the CDR3, the DNA is TGTGCCAGCAGTACCGTATCCGGCCTGAACTATGGCTACACCTTC. Encoded protein: CASSTVSGLNYGYTF. This chain links TRBV6-5 with TRBJ1-2; D not resolved. The CDR3 has 15 amino acids. Germline CDR1 reads MNHEY; CDR2 reads SVGAGI. Trimming shortened V by 5 bases and J by 2 bases, and 15 bases separated the two germline ends.

This clone has a handful of counts. The V and J genes are TRBV18 and TRBJ2-7; the match to TRBD1 covers 10 bases. CDR1 KGHSH and CDR2 LQKENI come from the germline V gene. The CDR3 length is 13 residues. Trimming at V came to 6 bases and at J to 5 bases, leaving 4 bases not matched to a gene. This CDR3 reads CASSTGGGNEQYF. CDR3 DNA sequence: TGTGCCAGCTCGACAGGGGGCGGGAACGAGCAGTACTTC.

In its sample, this clone was seen a few times. This chain joins TRBV25-1 and TRBJ1-2, with D maybe TRBD1 (6 bases). Germline CDR1 is MGHDK and CDR2 is SYGVNS. Trimming removed 7 bases from V and 6 bases from J, with 15 bases in between. The CDR3 length is 13 residues. The CDR3 reads CASTDGAGDGYTF. As DNA, the CDR3 is TGTGCCAGCACCGACGGGGCAGGGGATGGCTACACCTTC.

The chain is built from TRBV25-1 and TRBJ1-3, with 9 bases identical to TRBD1. Looked up from germline, CDR1 is MGHDK and CDR2 is SYGVNS. With V trimmed by 4 bases and J by 1 base, 5 bases remained unmatched. This CDR3 is 16 amino acids long. This CDR3 reads CASSGLGTGSGNTIYF. CDR3 nucleotide sequence: TGTGCCAGCAGTGGGTTAGGGACAGGGTCTGGAAACACCATATATTTT.

The CDR3 sequence is CASSQRGSDEQYF. The DNA of the CDR3 is TGTGCCAGCAGTCAACGGGGTTCCGACGAGCAGTACTTC. This sequence joins TRBV5-4 and TRBJ2-7; maybe TRBD2 (5 bases). Germline loops: CDR1 SGHNT, CDR2 YYREEE (reference sequence). V lost 5 bases and J lost 5, with 14 bases in between. The CDR3 contains 13 residues.

The chain combines TRBV6-4 with TRBJ2-3; 8 bases align to TRBD2. Germline V gene lookup returns CDR1 MRHNA and CDR2 SNTAGT. The V gene end was trimmed by 2 bases and the J gene end by 2 bases; junction bases not matched to a gene: 6. The CDR3 totals 16 residues. The DNA for the CDR3 is TGTGCCAGCAGTGACACCCAGCGGGGGTCCACAGATACGCAGTATTTT. This sequence encodes CASSDTQRGSTDTQYF.

This clone was observed once. This chain joins TRBV21-1 and TRBJ2-1. TRBV21-1 is listed as a pseudogene. The CDR3 loop spans 18 amino acids. Here the CDR3 DNA reads TGTGCCAGCAGCAAAGCACAGGACACCTTAAAGAGGGGCGGTGAGCAGTTCTTC. As protein: CASSKAQDTLKRGGEQFF.

This chain joins TRBV28 and TRBJ2-1, with 8 bases fitting TRBD1. The CDR3 covers 15 residues. V shed 5 bases, J shed 8 bases, and the junction held 11 bases outside the gene matches. Germline V CDR1 and CDR2: MDHEN, SYDVKM. The DNA of the CDR3 is TGTGCCAGCAGTGAGACGGGCCAGGGGGCCGATGAGCAGTTCTTC. Translation gives CASSETGQGADEQFF.

This chain connects TRBV5-4 to TRBJ1-2; possibly TRBD1 for D (6 bases). This CDR3 is 13 amino acids long. Germline V gene sequence: CDR1 SGHNT, CDR2 YYREEE (reference sequence). Trimming pared 0 bases from V and 3 bases from J, leaving 6 bases between. CDR3 bases: TGTGCCAGCAGCTTGGGACAGGACTATGGCTACACCTTC. Its protein is CASSLGQDYGYTF.

The sample holds one count of this clone. This chain joins TRBV5-1 and TRBJ1-4; no clear D. The CDR3 sequence is 17 residues long. Germline V CDR1 and CDR2: SGHRS, YFSETQ. Trimming removed 1 base at V and 5 bases at J, with 18 bases between. CDR3 in amino acids: CASSLLPRPQGNEKLFF. As DNA, the CDR3 is TGCGCCAGCAGCTTGCTTCCTCGGCCCCAAGGAAATGAAAAACTGTTTTTT.

This clone occurred a few times. V usage is TRBV28 and J usage is TRBJ1-3; D remains unclear. Germline CDR1 is MDHEN and CDR2 is SYDVKM. This CDR3 has 13 amino acids. V dropped 6 bases and J dropped 4 bases, with 10 bases sitting between them. The CDR3 sequence is CASRTPQGNTIYF. CDR3 in DNA: TGTGCCAGCAGAACCCCCCAAGGAAACACCATATATTTT.

This clone was found a few times. V is TRBV19 and J is TRBJ2-3; no clear D gene. Between the trimmed V and J ends, which lost 9 bases and 6 bases, there was a span of 22 bases. The CDR3 spans 15 residues. Germline V gene sequence: CDR1 LNHDA, CDR2 SQIVND (reference sequence). CDR3 sequence: CASSFWVGNRDTQYF. The CDR3 DNA reads TGTGCCAGCAGCTTTTGGGTGGGGAATCGGGATACGCAGTATTTT.

The rearrangement joins TRBV2 to TRBJ2-3, with 8 bases fitting TRBD2. The V gene end was trimmed by 11 bases and the J gene end by 3 bases; junction bases not matched to a gene: 7. Germline CDR1 is SNHLY and CDR2 is FYNNEI. The CDR3 is 13 residues long. CDR3: CAGSRGETDTQYF. The CDR3 DNA reads TGTGCCGGCTCGCGGGGGGAAACAGATACGCAGTATTTT.

This chain joins TRBV27 and TRBJ2-5; 11 bases match TRBD1. Germline CDR1 and CDR2: MNHEY and SMNVEV (reference sequence). J lost 5 bases, V lost 5 bases, and 7 bases had no gene match. The CDR3 contains 15 residues. The CDR3 DNA is TGTGCCAGCAGTCCTCCGGGACAGGGGGAGGAGACCCAGTACTTC. This translates into CASSPPGQGEETQYF.

The CDR3 nucleotides are TGTGCCAGCAGTCAGACTAGCGGGAGGACAGATACGCAGTATTTT. It is translated as CASSQTSGRTDTQYF. J is TRBJ2-3 and V is TRBV2, with 13 bases lining up with TRBD2. The V and J ends lost 5 bases and 3 bases, in that order; junction bases with no gene match: 2. The germline V gene encodes CDR1 SNHLY and CDR2 FYNNEI. The length of the CDR3 is 15 residues. The full variable domain, completed using reference TRBV2 and TRBJ2-3, is EPEVTQTPSHQVTQMGQEVILRCVPISNHLYFYWYRQILGQKVEFLVSFYNNEISEKSEIFDDQFSVERPDGSNFTLKIRSTKLEDSAMYFCASSQTSGRTDTQYFGPGTRLTVL.

The rearrangement joins TRBV6-4 to TRBJ2-1; TRBD2 agrees at 7 bases. Germline CDR1 is MRHNA and CDR2 is SNTAGT. Germline trimming cut 6 bases from V and 8 bases from J; bases unmatched to any gene: 7. The length of the CDR3 is 13 residues. CDR3 sequence (DNA): TGTGCCAGCAGCCGGGAGGTGCAGGATGAGCAGTTCTTC. Translating gives CASSREVQDEQFF.

This clone was detected only once. This chain connects TRBV5-8 to TRBJ2-1; 8 bases line up with TRBD1. V gave up 2 bases and J gave up 6 bases; unmatched junction bases: 7. The CDR3 is 15 amino acids. In germline, CDR1 is SGHTS, CDR2 YDEGEE. CDR3 residues: CASSLGQGIVNEQFF. The CDR3 nucleotides are TGTGCCAGCAGCTTAGGACAGGGTATAGTCAATGAGCAGTTCTTC.

The chain carries TRBV6-5 and TRBJ1-1; D is possibly TRBD1 (5 bases). Germline CDR1 is MNHEY and CDR2 is SVGAGI. Trimming stripped 6 bases from V and 7 bases from J, with 9 bases between. The CDR3 runs 11 residues. The CDR3 region is CASSSGGEAFF. CDR3 nucleotide sequence: TGTGCCAGCAGCTCCGGGGGTGAAGCTTTCTTT.